In its sample, the clone carrying this T cell receptor (beta chain) was seen many times. No antigen is known for it. These data are taken from a study of T cell repertoires in breast cancer. Study background: Nine healthy donors served as controls. General observations from the study: TRBV7 predominance in shared TCRs may reflect tumor recognition or mispriming.

During the second nested PCR, blocking oligonucleotides suppressed genes that were not paired. TCRdb independently ran MiXCR on the emulsion pairing reads; one entry per CDR3 protein. The data hold about 40,000 distinct CDR3 sequences, with 45% to 50% observed a single time. An expanded emulsion RT-PCR with primers for all TCR V genes paired CD8+ T cell chains. V was clipped by 8 bases and J by 5 bases, with 6 bases between them. Germline V gene data show CDR1 as MDHEN and CDR2 as SYDVKM. This CDR3 comprises 10 residues. The chain joins TRBV28 to TRBJ1-1; TRBD1 is a possible D gene (5 bases). Sequencing was carried out using CD8+ T cells. This receptor was obtained from a pool of human donors with breast cancer or a healthy control (not recorded which). This chain's CDR3 is CASEGTEAFF. The CDR3 DNA is TGTGCCAGCGAGGGGACTGAAGCTTTCTTT.